The T cell receptor (beta chain) described here comes from a study of blood T cell repertoires in COVID-19. In the study overall: PBMCs, B-cell-depleted T cells, or T cells were the source of the cDNA or gDNA that made up the material.

On this clone: Other DNA sequences of this sample code for an identical CDR3.

Cohort placement rested on clinical history that participants reported themselves. Data came from immunoSEQ multiplex PCR; TCRdb stores just in-frame clones and leaves some out. The sample lists 360,000 or so clones; 88% were seen once. This sequence was found in a woman aged 25 to 45 who had been exposed to COVID-19. Sequenced material: PBMCs or T cells enriched from blood (not recorded which).

In DNA, the CDR3 is TGTGCCAGCTCACTCAGGGGAGACAACTATGGCTACACCTTC. This translates into CASSLRGDNYGYTF. The genes are TRBV18 and TRBJ1-2; the D gene is possibly TRBD1 (6 bases). The CDR3 has 14 amino acids. V lost 4 bases, J lost 2 bases, and 11 bases lay in between. Germline V CDR1 and CDR2: KGHSH, LQKENI.